The 29 T cell receptor beta chains presented below share a single source sample, sequenced in a study of blood T cell repertoires in COVID-19. Method: immunoSEQ multiplex PCR; TCRdb's copy keeps in-frame clones and lacks some. The sample lists under 70,000 clones; around four fifths were seen once. The sequencing input was peripheral blood. The receptors were gathered from a woman in her sixties or seventies with acute or convalescent COVID-19.

This clone was seen only a few times. The sample has other DNA sequences that encode this CDR3 too. V usage is TRBV10-3 and J usage is TRBJ1-1; 9 bases are a match to TRBD1. This CDR3 is built from 13 residues. Germline-derived CDR1 and CDR2 are ENHRY and SYGVKD. V was clipped by 6 bases and J by 1 base; unmatched bases: 0. This chain's CDR3 is CAIRGQGNTEAFF. The CDR3 region has the DNA TGTGCCATCAGGGGACAGGGGAACACTGAAGCTTTCTTT.

In DNA, the CDR3 is TGCGCCAGCAGCTTGGGAGAGTGGTCAGGATCCTATGGCTACACCTTC. Translation gives CASSLGEWSGSYGYTF. The chain couples TRBV5-1 to TRBJ1-2, with unresolved D. CDR1 is SGHRS, CDR2 YFSETQ, per germline. The CDR3 runs to 16 residues. V lost 0 bases and J lost 4, with 16 bases in between.

This chain connects TRBV7-3 to TRBJ1-1; 8 positions agree with TRBD1. Germline V gene sequence: CDR1 SGHTA, CDR2 FQGTGA. The trim removed 6 bases at V and 2 bases at J, leaving 5 bases unmatched. The CDR3 is 14 amino acids. CDR3 nucleotide sequence: TGTGCCAGCAGTCGAGACAGGGGAAACACTGAAGCTTTCTTT. It codes for CASSRDRGNTEAFF.

The chain employs TRBV13 and TRBJ1-1; 7 bases align to TRBD1. Trimming at V came to 5 bases and at J to 4 bases, leaving 10 bases not matched to a gene. Germline V gene lookup returns CDR1 PRHDT and CDR2 FYEKMQ (reference sequence). The CDR3 sequence is 15 residues long. The CDR3 sequence: CASSPIQGPLTEAFF. In DNA, the CDR3 is TGTGCCAGCAGCCCGATACAGGGGCCCCTCACTGAAGCTTTCTTT.

The chain combines TRBV11-2 with TRBJ2-5; 10 nucleotides align to TRBD2. In germline, CDR1 is SGHAT, CDR2 FQNNGV. There are 17 residues in the CDR3. V dropped 2 bases and J dropped 5; count of bases not matched to a gene: 11. Here the CDR3 DNA reads TGTGCCAGCAGCTTATTCTTGAAAAGCGGGGGGGAGGAGACCCAGTACTTC. This translates into CASSLFLKSGGEETQYF.

This rearrangement joins TRBV7-3 to TRBJ2-7; unclear D gene. This CDR3 is built from 15 residues. Germline V lookup: CDR1 SGHTA, CDR2 FQGTGA. The V end lost 1 base, the J end lost 2 bases, and 12 bases lay between the germline ends. CDR3 sequence reads: CASSLSPVTTYEQYF. CDR3 DNA: TGTGCCAGCAGCTTAAGCCCAGTGACAACCTACGAGCAGTACTTC.

This clone was recorded only once. The chain carries TRBV7-9 and TRBJ1-2; D is undetermined. The CDR3 sequence is 12 residues long. The germline CDR1 and CDR2 sequences are SEHNR and FQNEAQ (reference sequence). The V end was cut by 4 bases, the J end by 7 bases, with 10 bases between. As DNA, the CDR3 is TGTGCCAGCAGCTATTCCAGGCTTGGCTACACCTTC. Its protein is CASSYSRLGYTF.

V usage is TRBV4-1 and J usage is TRBJ2-5, with TRBD2 matching 10 bases. The CDR3 totals 17 residues. Losses at the gene ends were 1 base for V and 4 bases for J; bases not matched to a gene: 9. Germline values: CDR1 MGHRA, CDR2 YSYEKL. CDR3 region: CASSQAGLAGAGETQYF. Here the CDR3 DNA reads TGCGCCAGCAGCCAAGCGGGGCTAGCGGGGGCGGGAGAGACCCAGTACTTC.

The chain carries TRBV30 and TRBJ2-7; 9 bases align to TRBD1. This CDR3 region has 12 residues. Germline loops: CDR1 GTSNPN, CDR2 SVGIG (reference sequence). V was clipped by 4 bases and J by 4 bases; unmatched bases: 2. The CDR3 reads CAWTDRGYEQYF. The CDR3 bases are TGTGCCTGGACGGACAGGGGATACGAGCAGTACTTC.

This clone was seen just once. The chain couples TRBV3-1 (or the pseudogene TRBV3-2) to TRBJ2-7; 8 bases fit TRBD1. The CDR3 is 15 amino acids. V lost 4 bases, J lost 5 bases, and 10 bases stayed unmatched. In germline, CDR1 is LGHDT, CDR2 YNNKEL (reference sequence). CDR3 sequence (DNA): TGTGCCAGCAGCCGAAGGAGACAGGGGCGGAACGAGCAGTACTTC. Translating it yields CASSRRRQGRNEQYF.

This clone has just a few counts. The chain recombines TRBV6-5 with TRBJ1-1; no firm D call. The V gene's germline CDR1 is MNHEY and CDR2 SVGAGI. The CDR3 loop spans 13 amino acids. The ends were cut back, 6 bases at V and 4 bases at J, with 12 bases in the middle. The CDR3 DNA follows: TGTGCCAGCAGAAGGGAGATAAGCACTGAAGCTTTCTTT. Protein sequence: CASRREISTEAFF.

The CDR3 nucleotides are TGTGCCAGTAGTCGGGGGATGCAAAATGAAAAACTGTTTTTT. This gives the protein CASSRGMQNEKLFF. The rearrangement uses TRBV19 and TRBJ1-4, with D perhaps TRBD1 (5 bases). In germline, CDR1 is LNHDA, CDR2 SQIVND (reference sequence). The CDR3 has 14 amino acids. Trimming removed 5 bases from V and 5 bases from J, with 12 bases in between.

J is TRBJ2-1 and V is TRBV18, with 7 bases that match TRBD2. V was pared by 2 bases and J by 0 bases, with 7 bases of the junction left unmatched. In germline, CDR1 is KGHSH, CDR2 LQKENI. This CDR3 region has 17 residues. CDR3 DNA: TGTGCCAGCTCACCAGTGGGGGGGGTCAACTCCTACAATGAGCAGTTCTTC. Its translation is CASSPVGGVNSYNEQFF.

The rearrangement uses TRBV7-8 and TRBJ1-5; 7 nucleotides match TRBD1. CDR1 and CDR2 (germline): SGHVS, FQNEAQ. The trim removed 5 bases at V and 0 bases at J, leaving 4 bases unmatched. The CDR3 contains 15 residues. The CDR3 protein is CASSPQGYSNQPQHF. The CDR3 coding sequence is TGTGCCAGCAGCCCACAGGGGTATAGCAATCAGCCCCAGCATTTT.

The chain recombines TRBV18 with TRBJ2-3; 8 bases agree with TRBD1. Germline-derived CDR1 and CDR2 are KGHSH and LQKENI. V lost 2 bases to trimming and J lost 2 bases; unmatched junction nucleotides: 3. CDR3 size: 15 residues. CDR3 protein: CASSPDRGPTDTQYF. As DNA, the CDR3 is TGTGCCAGCTCACCAGACAGGGGCCCCACAGATACGCAGTATTTT.

The chain is built from TRBV21-1 and TRBJ2-2; the listed D gene, TRBD1, was not tested against the DNA. TRBV21-1 is a pseudogene. This CDR3 is 17 amino acids long. CDR3 nucleotides: TGTGCCAGCATCCGTTTGAGGGACAGGCATGATTTCGGGGAGCTGTTTTTT. Encoded protein: CASIRLRDRHDFGELFF.

The J gene is TRBJ1-6, the V gene TRBV7-3, with 9 bases fitting TRBD1. Trimming took 2 bases from V and 7 from J; bases not matched to a gene: 3. This CDR3 region has 15 residues. Germline V gene data show CDR1 as SGHTA and CDR2 as FQGTGA. The CDR3 DNA reads TGTGCCAGCAGCTTAGGTGGGACAGGGAATTCACCCCTCCACTTT. Its translation is CASSLGGTGNSPLHF.

The chain carries TRBV30 and TRBJ2-5; D not certain. This CDR3 is 13 amino acids long. Germline CDR1 reads GTSNPN; CDR2 reads SVGIG (reference sequence). V lost 0 bases, J lost 5 bases, and 10 bases lay in between. Written as DNA, the CDR3 is TGTGCCTGGAGTGTAACTGCGTGGGAGACCCAGTACTTC. Its protein product is CAWSVTAWETQYF.

Only a few counts were recorded for this clone. The rearrangement uses TRBV11-2 and TRBJ1-2, with a weak D call TRBD1 (5 bases). Germline-derived CDR1 and CDR2 are SGHAT and FQNNGV. V gave up 2 bases and J gave up 7 bases, with 17 bases separating them. The CDR3 loop spans 15 amino acids. CDR3 nucleotides: TGTGCCAGCAGCTTACCCCGCCTGGGGGGAATTGGCTACACCTTC. Protein sequence: CASSLPRLGGIGYTF. The entire variable domain, with the rest obtained from reference TRBV11-2 and TRBJ1-2, is as follows: EAGVAQSPRYKIIEKRQSVAFWCNPISGHATLYWYQQILGQGPKLLIQFQNNGVVDDSQLPKDRFSAERLKGVDSTLKIQPAKLEDSAVYLCASSLPRLGGIGYTFGSGTRLTVV.

The DNA for the CDR3 is TGTGCCAGCAGCCTCTACCAAGAGACCCAGTACTTC. Protein: CASSLYQETQYF. V usage is TRBV3-1 (or the pseudogene TRBV3-2) and J usage is TRBJ2-5; no clear D gene. Germline V gene sequence: CDR1 LGHDT, CDR2 YNNKEL (reference sequence). Trimming took 4 bases from V and 0 from J, leaving 3 bases between them. The CDR3 contains 12 residues.

The chain employs TRBV19 and TRBJ2-2, with D tentatively TRBD2 (5 bases). Deletions cut 4 bases from V and 2 bases from J, with 14 bases between. The CDR3 contains 16 residues. Germline V CDR1 and CDR2: LNHDA, SQIVND (reference sequence). CDR3: CASSTSRTGNTGELFF. CDR3 sequence (DNA): TGTGCCAGTAGTACCTCCCGGACGGGAAACACCGGGGAGCTGTTTTTT.

J is TRBJ2-6 and V is TRBV7-9; no clear D. V lost 5 bases, J lost 4 bases, and 9 bases lay in between. CDR1 is SEHNR, CDR2 FQNEAQ, per germline (reference sequence). This CDR3 comprises 14 residues. The CDR3 DNA reads as TGTGCCAGCAGCCCCCGTAGCGGGGCCAACGTCCTGACTTTC. It encodes CASSPRSGANVLTF.

V is TRBV5-4 and J is TRBJ1-3, with D unresolved. CDR1 is SGHNT, CDR2 YYREEE, per germline (reference sequence). Trimming shortened V by 4 bases and J by 4 bases, and 21 bases separated the two germline ends. The CDR3 has 17 residues. The CDR3 coding sequence is TGTGCCAGCAGCCACATGACCGGTAGGAGGGCAGGAAACACCATATATTTT. It translates to CASSHMTGRRAGNTIYF.

The genes are TRBV5-3 and TRBJ1-1; TRBD1 is a possible D gene (6 bases). TRBV5-3 is placed among ORFs of uncertain function. This CDR3 is built from 13 residues. Deletions cut 2 bases from V and 7 bases from J, with 12 bases between. CDR3 in amino acids: CARSLNRVGEAFF. The CDR3 DNA is TGTGCCAGAAGCTTAAACAGGGTGGGTGAAGCTTTCTTT.

The chain couples TRBV18 to TRBJ2-7; possible D gene TRBD2, 5 bases. This CDR3 is 13 amino acids long. Germline lookup yields CDR1 KGHSH and CDR2 LQKENI. The germline V and J ends were trimmed by 2 bases and 0 bases, with 5 bases remaining between them. CDR3 nucleotide sequence: TGTGCCAGCTCACCAGGAGGCTCCTACGAGCAGTACTTC. It translates to CASSPGGSYEQYF.

The DNA of the CDR3 is TGTGCCAGCAGTGCCCTATGGGGGGGCACTGAAGCTTTCTTT. It specifies CASSALWGGTEAFF. This chain links TRBV25-1 with TRBJ1-1; TRBD1 might be the D (5 bases). This CDR3 is 14 amino acids long. Looked up from germline, CDR1 is MGHDK and CDR2 is SYGVNS. With 4 bases removed from V and 4 bases from J, the gap between germline ends came to 13 bases.

V gene TRBV10-3 combines with J gene TRBJ1-2, with 10 nucleotides matching TRBD1. CDR1 ENHRY and CDR2 SYGVKD come from the germline V gene. This CDR3 is built from 14 residues. The ends lost 11 bases at V and 1 base at J; junction bases unmatched: 7. CDR3 coding DNA: TGTGCCTCACAGACAGGGGGCGATAACTATGGCTACACCTTC. Translating it yields CASQTGGDNYGYTF.

The chain joins TRBV2 to TRBJ1-1, with 7 nucleotides matching TRBD1. The CDR3 has 15 residues. Germline V gives CDR1 SNHLY, CDR2 FYNNEI. V lost 6 bases to trimming and J lost 1 base; unmatched junction nucleotides: 8. This chain's CDR3 is CASSFFRGENTEAFF. CDR3 sequence (DNA): TGTGCCAGCAGCTTCTTCAGGGGGGAGAACACTGAAGCTTTCTTT.

This rearrangement joins TRBV19 to TRBJ1-2, with a tentative D call TRBD1 (5 bases). Germline V gene lookup returns CDR1 LNHDA and CDR2 SQIVND (reference sequence). The CDR3 is 15 amino acids. V lost 3 bases and J lost 3, with 14 bases in between. The DNA of the CDR3 is TGTGCCAGTAGTATCCTTGACAGTCAGGACTATGGCTACACCTTC. Its protein product is CASSILDSQDYGYTF.